The 22 T cell receptor beta chains given below trace back to one sample, sequenced in a study of cytomegalovirus exposure and HLA in healthy donors (dated by TCRdb to about 2017). Library preparation employed the immunoSEQ multiplex PCR assay. For the multiplex PCR, a mixture combining 60 forward primers for TCR Vbeta segments and 13 reverse primers for TCR Jbeta segments was used. Imported from immuneACCESS, the table was reduced by TCRdb to in-frame sequences with V and J called. These copies leave out some clones; in studies compared against another copy, an unresolved V gene accounts for under half, and the cause of the remainder is not known. The sample table lists 270,000 or so clones, about nine tenths of them with a count of one. The ten most abundant clones make up around 4% of the sample. The sample taken for sequencing was PBMCs. The receptors shown here come from a man aged 35 to 55 in good health and CMV-seropositive.

V gene TRBV28 combines with J gene TRBJ1-1; weak D call: TRBD1 (6 bases). Per the germline V gene, CDR1 is MDHEN and CDR2 is SYDVKM. V was trimmed by 6 bases and J by 5 bases, leaving 16 bases between them. The CDR3 runs to 14 residues. CDR3 sequence reads: CASRGSGHRTEAFF. DNA for the CDR3: TGTGCCAGCAGAGGGTCGGGACACCGTACTGAAGCTTTCTTT.

As to this clone: No DNA is shown, since the ends of the CDR3 on it are uncertain; the CDR3 is the one TCRdb lists. The chain's CDR3 is CAWSVGGGNTF. The gene calls are TRBV30 and TRBJ1-2. The CDR3 spans 11 residues, counting both ends. Germline CDR1 is GTSNPN and CDR2 is SVGIG (reference sequence).

The genes are TRBV28 and TRBJ1-5, with D possibly being TRBD1 (5 bases). With 5 bases removed from V and 3 bases from J, the gap between germline ends came to 11 bases. The CDR3 runs 14 residues. Germline V lookup: CDR1 MDHEN, CDR2 SYDVKM. The CDR3 sequence is CASSPRQYNQPQHF. The CDR3 DNA reads TGTGCCAGCAGTCCGAGACAGTACAATCAGCCCCAGCATTTT.

The chain uses TRBV6-1 and TRBJ1-2, with D unresolved. The CDR3 has 13 amino acids. The V gene's germline CDR1 is MNHNS and CDR2 SASEGT. Between the trimmed V and J ends, which lost 3 bases and 5 bases, there was a span of 10 bases. CDR3 coding DNA: TGTGCCAGCAGTGAGAGGCTGAGGTATGGCTACACCTTC. Its protein product is CASSERLRYGYTF.

The chain links TRBV9 to TRBJ2-1, with D perhaps TRBD2 (6 bases). CDR1 and CDR2 (germline): SGDLS, YYNGEE. This CDR3 region has 18 residues. V was shortened by 3 bases and J by 4 bases, with 23 bases between the two germline ends. CDR3 DNA sequence: TGTGCCAGCAGCGGCGGCGGGAAGGCGGGGCAACCTTACAATGAGCAGTTCTTC. The encoded protein is CASSGGGKAGQPYNEQFF.

V and J are TRBV28 and TRBJ1-2, with 7 positions matching TRBD1. Germline lookup yields CDR1 MDHEN and CDR2 SYDVKM. After removal of 7 bases from V and 6 bases from J, the junction contained 2 bases not matched to a gene. The length of the CDR3 is 11 residues. CDR3 loop: CASNDRDGYTF. CDR3 DNA sequence: TGTGCCAGCAACGACAGGGATGGCTACACCTTC.

This chain connects TRBV15 to TRBJ2-1, with 12 positions matching TRBD1. Germline V gives CDR1 LNHNV, CDR2 YYDKDF (reference sequence). This CDR3 has 15 amino acids. V shed 3 bases and J 8 bases; nucleotides not matched to a gene: 5. The CDR3: CATSSAGTGGDEQFF. The CDR3 bases are TGTGCCACCAGCAGCGCGGGGACAGGGGGCGATGAGCAGTTCTTC.

This chain links TRBV10-3 with TRBJ2-7, with 10 bases aligning to TRBD1. With V trimmed by 7 bases and J by 10 bases, 19 bases remained unmatched. CDR3 length equals 16 residues. Germline assignment: CDR1 ENHRY and CDR2 SYGVKD. The CDR3: CAINDKEGQGWPHQYF. The DNA of the CDR3 is TGTGCCATCAACGACAAAGAGGGACAGGGGTGGCCTCACCAGTACTTC.

This clone appeared a single time. J is TRBJ1-6 and V is TRBV5-1; TRBD1 is a possible D gene (5 bases). The CDR3 consists of 15 residues. V lost 0 bases, J lost 6 bases, and 10 bases lay in between. Germline V gene lookup returns CDR1 SGHRS and CDR2 YFSETQ. Here the CDR3 reads CASSLEGRSNSPLHF. CDR3 nucleotides: TGCGCCAGCAGCTTGGAGGGGCGGAGTAATTCACCCCTCCACTTT. Looking up the rest from reference TRBV5-1 and TRBJ1-6 gives the full variable domain: KAGVTQTPRYLIKTRGQQVTLSCSPISGHRSVSWYQQTPGQGLQFLFEYFSETQRNKGNFPGRFSGRQFSNSRSEMNVSTLELGDSALYLCASSLEGRSNSPLHFGNGTRLTVT.

The chain combines TRBV21-1 with TRBJ2-7; the D call in the table, TRBD2, was not verified against the DNA. TRBV21-1 constitutes a pseudogene. The CDR3 consists of 14 residues. The CDR3 loop is CASSKAIRFREQYF. The DNA of the CDR3 is TGTGCCAGCAGCAAAGCAATACGTTTCCGGGAGCAGTACTTC.

The chain uses TRBV6-1 and TRBJ2-6, with TRBD1 matching 10 bases. This CDR3 contains 19 residues. Germline V gene lookup returns CDR1 MNHNS and CDR2 SASEGT. With V trimmed by 3 bases and J by 2 bases, 10 bases remained unmatched. For the CDR3, the DNA is TGTGCCAGCAGTGAGTCCACCGGGACAGGGGATCCTGGGGCCAACGTCCTGACTTTC. This encodes CASSESTGTGDPGANVLTF.

V and J are TRBV29-1 and TRBJ2-2, with D possibly TRBD1 on 5 matching bases. Trimming cost V 5 bases and J 0 bases, with 16 bases left between them. Germline lookup yields CDR1 SQVTM and CDR2 ANQGSEA. The CDR3 is 16 residues long. CDR3 loop: CSVRTGFSTNTGELFF. CDR3 nucleotide sequence: TGCAGCGTTCGAACAGGATTCTCAACGAACACCGGGGAGCTGTTTTTT.

The rearrangement joins TRBV14 to TRBJ1-2; D might be TRBD1 (5 bases). The germline V gene has CDR1 SGHDN and CDR2 FVKESK. This CDR3 is 13 amino acids long. V lost 4 bases and J lost 4, with 10 bases in between. The CDR3 sequence: CASSRYRGYGYTF. CDR3 DNA sequence: TGTGCCAGCAGCCGGTATAGGGGCTATGGCTACACCTTC.

The chain links TRBV5-1 to TRBJ1-1; 9 nucleotides agree with TRBD1. The CDR3 spans 17 residues. Germline V gives CDR1 SGHRS, CDR2 YFSETQ. V shed 4 bases and J 0 bases; nucleotides not matched to a gene: 10. The CDR3 here is CASSHRDRVSLNTEAFF. The CDR3, as DNA: TGCGCCAGCAGCCACCGGGACAGGGTCTCCTTGAACACTGAAGCTTTCTTT.

The V and J genes are TRBV15 and TRBJ2-1, with 7 bases aligning to TRBD2. The trim removed 0 bases at V and 0 bases at J, leaving 8 bases unmatched. The germline gives CDR1 LNHNV, CDR2 YYDKDF (reference sequence). The CDR3 runs to 18 residues. CDR3 sequence (DNA): TGTGCCACCAGCAGAGATTATGCGGGGGATAGCTCCTACAATGAGCAGTTCTTC. Its protein is CATSRDYAGDSSYNEQFF.

The chain links TRBV11-2 to TRBJ1-3, with 10 bases that match TRBD1. V lost 4 bases and J lost 4; bases outside the gene matches: 7. Germline V lookup: CDR1 SGHAT, CDR2 FQNNGV. This CDR3 is 16 amino acids long. The CDR3, as DNA: TGTGCCAGCAGCTCCACGGGACAGGGGCGGGGAAACACCATATATTTT. Amino acid sequence: CASSSTGQGRGNTIYF.

The chain has TRBV19 and TRBJ2-7; a possible D gene is TRBD2 (5 bases). Per germline, CDR1 LNHDA and CDR2 SQIVND (reference sequence). The ends were cut back, 1 base at V and 2 bases at J, with 12 bases in the middle. The CDR3 covers 15 residues. The CDR3, as DNA: TGTGCCAGTAGTATAGGAGGCGGGCGAGCCTACGAGCAGTACTTC. Amino acid sequence: CASSIGGGRAYEQYF.

The V and J genes are TRBV7-3 and TRBJ2-3; D perhaps matches TRBD2 (5 bases). Germline lookup yields CDR1 SGHTA and CDR2 FQGTGA. Trimming removed 3 bases at V and 0 bases at J, with 10 bases between. CDR3 size: 15 residues. The CDR3 sequence: CASSLVGASTDTQYF. DNA of the CDR3: TGTGCCAGCAGCTTGGTGGGAGCTAGCACAGATACGCAGTATTTT.

The V call is TRBV5-1, the J call TRBJ2-7; 10 bases agree with TRBD1. Trimming removed 3 bases from V and 1 base from J; junction bases left unmatched: 4. CDR3 length equals 15 residues. CDR1 is SGHRS and CDR2 is YFSETQ in the germline V gene. The CDR3 DNA reads TGCGCCAGCAGCTACTGGACAGGGGGGTCCTACGAGCAGTACTTC. It codes for CASSYWTGGSYEQYF.

This rearrangement joins TRBV5-4 to TRBJ2-5; 9 positions match TRBD1. Looked up from germline, CDR1 is SGHNT and CDR2 is YYREEE (reference sequence). The length of the CDR3 is 15 residues. J was trimmed by 2 bases and V by 4 bases; bases with no gene match: 6. CDR3 in DNA: TGTGCCAGCAGCGTAACACAGGGGGCACAAGAGACCCAGTACTTC. Protein product: CASSVTQGAQETQYF.

V gene TRBV29-1 combines with J gene TRBJ2-7, with 8 bases matching TRBD2. CDR1 and CDR2 from the germline V gene are SQVTM and ANQGSEA. The CDR3 is made up of 13 amino acids. J gave up 2 bases and V 4 bases, and 4 bases lay outside the gene matches. The CDR3 coding sequence is TGCAGCGTTGGTTACGGGAGGGCCTACGAGCAGTACTTC. It codes for CSVGYGRAYEQYF.

The chain recombines TRBV28 with TRBJ1-2; TRBD1 matches at 8 bases. V shed 3 bases, J shed 7 bases, and the junction held 4 bases outside the gene matches. This CDR3 comprises 13 residues. CDR1 is MDHEN and CDR2 is SYDVKM in the germline V gene. The CDR3, as DNA: TGTGCCAGCAGTTTGAGGACAGGGTTTGGCTACACCTTC. Its protein is CASSLRTGFGYTF.